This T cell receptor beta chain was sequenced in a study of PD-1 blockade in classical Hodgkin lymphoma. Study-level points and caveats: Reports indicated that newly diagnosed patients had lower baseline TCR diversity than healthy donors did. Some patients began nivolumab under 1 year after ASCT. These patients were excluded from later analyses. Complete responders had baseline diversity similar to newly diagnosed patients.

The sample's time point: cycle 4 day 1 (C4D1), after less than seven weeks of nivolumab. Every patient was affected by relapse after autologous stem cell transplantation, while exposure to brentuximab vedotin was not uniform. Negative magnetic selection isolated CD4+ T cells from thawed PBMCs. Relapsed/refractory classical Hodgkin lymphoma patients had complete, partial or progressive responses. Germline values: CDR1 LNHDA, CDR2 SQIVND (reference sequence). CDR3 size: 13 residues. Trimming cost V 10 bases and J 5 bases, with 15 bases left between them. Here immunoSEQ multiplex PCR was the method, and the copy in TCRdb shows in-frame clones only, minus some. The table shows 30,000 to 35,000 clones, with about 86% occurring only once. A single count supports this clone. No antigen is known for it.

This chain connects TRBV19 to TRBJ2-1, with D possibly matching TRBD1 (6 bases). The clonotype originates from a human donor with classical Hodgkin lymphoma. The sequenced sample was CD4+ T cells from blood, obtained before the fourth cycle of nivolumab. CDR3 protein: CATTGYVNNEQFF. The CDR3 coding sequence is TGTGCCACTACAGGGTACGTGAACAATGAGCAGTTCTTC.